These 27 T cell receptor beta chains were sequenced from one sample in a study of vaccination effects on CD4 cells after COVID-19. Sequencing was performed with immunoSEQ multiplex PCR; in TCRdb, only in-frame clones are kept and a portion is missing. Found here are approximately 50,000 clones, about 78% of them singletons; the top ten hold 12%. Antigen specificity for these receptors is unknown. Investigators separated out CD4+ T cells once around 11 days of culture had passed. This sample comprised CD4+ T cells from PBMCs cultured without peptide, obtained before COVID-19 vaccination. The receptor set was obtained from a human donor who had a prior SARS-CoV-2 infection.

This clone was seen once. The chain uses TRBV20-1 and TRBJ1-2; D remains unclear. Germline V lookup: CDR1 DFQATT, CDR2 SNEGSKA (reference sequence). The CDR3 is 11 residues long. The CDR3 protein is CASSVDWGYTF. The CDR3 nucleotides are TGCGCCTCTAGTGTGGATTGGGGCTACACCTTC.

This clone was seen only a few times. This chain links TRBV10-3 with TRBJ1-1; D is uncertain. The CDR3 consists of 14 residues. From germline, CDR1 is ENHRY and CDR2 SYGVKD. The V end lost 3 bases, the J end lost 3 bases, and 11 bases lay between the germline ends. The CDR3 loop reads CAISERRGDTEAFF. The CDR3 nucleotides are TGTGCCATCAGTGAACGACGGGGAGACACTGAAGCTTTCTTT.

This chain joins TRBV13 and TRBJ2-1; no reliable D call. Trimming cost V 5 bases and J 8 bases, with 16 bases left between them. CDR3 length: 14 amino acids. CDR1 is PRHDT and CDR2 is FYEKMQ in the germline V gene (reference sequence). In DNA, the CDR3 is TGTGCCAGCAGCCCCCCGTTTGGTTCGGATGAGCAGTTCTTC. This translates into CASSPPFGSDEQFF. The full variable domain, completed using reference TRBV13 and TRBJ2-1, is AAGVIQSPRHLIKEKRETATLKCYPIPRHDTVYWYQQGPGQDPQFLISFYEKMQSDKGSIPDRFSAQQFSDYHSELNMSSLELGDSALYFCASSPPFGSDEQFFGPGTRLTVL.

The chain links TRBV10-1 to TRBJ1-1, with TRBD1 identical over 10 bases. J lost 6 bases, V lost 6 bases, and 13 bases had no gene match. The germline CDR1 and CDR2 sequences are WNHNN and SYGVQD (reference sequence). The CDR3 spans 16 residues. CDR3 sequence reads: CASRDRGDMKAAEAFF. CDR3 in DNA: TGCGCCAGCAGGGACAGGGGGGACATGAAGGCGGCTGAAGCTTTCTTT.

This clone has more than one count but fewer than ten. The V gene is TRBV10-3, the J gene TRBJ2-1; the match to TRBD2 covers 15 bases. The V gene end was trimmed by 6 bases and the J gene end by 10 bases; junction bases not matched to a gene: 10. Germline CDR1 is ENHRY and CDR2 is SYGVKD. The CDR3 length is 16 residues. The CDR3 loop is CAISGLAGGPGSEQFF. The CDR3 DNA reads TGTGCCATCAGCGGACTAGCGGGGGGGCCGGGGTCGGAGCAGTTCTTC.

By frequency in the sample, this clone is medium-sized. The chain has TRBV6-5 and TRBJ2-1; 9 positions match TRBD2. CDR1 and CDR2 (germline): MNHEY, SVGAGI. V dropped 3 bases and J dropped 6; count of bases not matched to a gene: 6. The CDR3 runs to 15 residues. The CDR3 coding sequence is TGTGCCAGCAGTTATGGGCTAGCGGGGTCCAATGAGCAGTTCTTC. It is translated as CASSYGLAGSNEQFF.

The chain has TRBV5-1 and TRBJ1-5; D uncertain. V lost 5 bases and J lost 10, with 7 bases in between. The CDR3 extends over 10 amino acids. CDR1 is SGHRS, CDR2 YFSETQ, per germline. DNA of the CDR3: TGCGCCAGCAGGGACGAACCCCAGCATTTT. This gives the protein CASRDEPQHF.

The V and J genes are TRBV6-5 and TRBJ2-4; D possibly corresponds to TRBD1 (5 bases). Trimming left V 8 bases short and J 9 bases short, with 14 bases between. There are 12 residues in the CDR3. In germline, CDR1 is MNHEY, CDR2 SVGAGI. The CDR3 sequence: CASWLHQGIQYF. CDR3 bases: TGTGCCAGCTGGCTACACCAGGGCATTCAGTACTTC.

This chain joins TRBV3-1 (or the pseudogene TRBV3-2) and TRBJ1-5; TRBD1 matches 9 bases. The CDR3 is 15 residues long. V trimming: 5 bases; J trimming: 2 bases; junction bases outside the gene matches: 4. From germline, CDR1 is LGHDT and CDR2 YNNKEL (reference sequence). The CDR3 DNA reads TGTGCCAGCAGCGCACGGACAGGGGGCAATCAGCCCCAGCATTTT. Protein: CASSARTGGNQPQHF.

The V gene is TRBV7-2, the J gene TRBJ2-5; D uncertain. The length of the CDR3 is 14 residues. Trimming took 3 bases from V and 4 from J, leaving 12 bases between them. Germline V gene lookup returns CDR1 SGHTA and CDR2 FQGNSA. The CDR3 spells CASSFRAPPETQYF. The CDR3 region has the DNA TGTGCCAGCAGCTTTCGGGCCCCGCCAGAGACCCAGTACTTC.

As concerns this clone: The same CDR3 can be traced to other DNA sequences in this sample. The chain has TRBV5-1 and TRBJ1-4; weak D call: TRBD1 (6 bases). With 4 bases removed from V and 0 bases from J, the gap between germline ends came to 10 bases. There are 15 residues in the CDR3. The germline gives CDR1 SGHRS, CDR2 YFSETQ. The chain's CDR3 is CASSPEGATNEKLFF. The CDR3 nucleotides read TGCGCCAGCAGCCCGGAGGGGGCAACTAATGAAAAACTGTTTTTT.

This clone has only one observation. The V and J genes are TRBV11-2 and TRBJ2-1; D might be TRBD1 (5 bases). This CDR3 region has 16 residues. V lost 5 bases and J lost 5, with 19 bases in between. Per the germline V gene, CDR1 is SGHAT and CDR2 is FQNNGV. The CDR3 region has the DNA TGTGCCAGCAGCCCCAAATACGTCAGGGTCGACAATGAGCAGTTCTTC. Its translation: CASSPKYVRVDNEQFF.

This chain links TRBV18 with TRBJ2-5, with TRBD2 as a possible D gene (5 bases). This CDR3 region has 14 residues. With 6 bases removed from V and 3 bases from J, the gap between germline ends came to 14 bases. Germline V lookup: CDR1 KGHSH, CDR2 LQKENI. CDR3 bases: TGTGCCAGCTCCCCATCAGGACTCGAAGAGACCCAGTACTTC. Translation gives CASSPSGLEETQYF.

The CDR3 sequence is CASSPAGGQETQYF. In DNA form, the CDR3 reads TGTGCCAGCAGCCCGGCGGGGGGGCAAGAGACCCAGTACTTC. J is TRBJ2-5 and V is TRBV5-4; 9 nucleotides agree with TRBD2. The CDR3 is 14 residues long. The V and J ends lost 4 bases and 2 bases, in that order; junction bases with no gene match: 3. Germline V lookup: CDR1 SGHNT, CDR2 YYREEE (reference sequence). The entire variable domain, with the rest obtained from reference TRBV5-4 and TRBJ2-5, is as follows: ETGVTQSPTHLIKTRGQQVTLRCSSQSGHNTVSWYQQALGQGPQFIFQYYREEENGRGNFPPRFSGLQFPNYSSELNVNALELDDSALYLCASSPAGGQETQYFGPGTRLLVL.

This chain uses TRBV28 with TRBJ1-2, with 9 bases lining up with TRBD1. The CDR3 has 15 residues. Germline loops: CDR1 MDHEN, CDR2 SYDVKM. The V segment lost 7 bases and the J segment 2 bases; nucleotides outside the gene matches: 8. CDR3 residues: CASTPGGQGNYGYTF. DNA for the CDR3: TGTGCCAGCACTCCGGGAGGACAGGGGAACTATGGCTACACCTTC.

In this sample, this clone turned up a few times. This chain uses TRBV29-1 with TRBJ2-1, with D possibly being TRBD2 (6 bases). Germline V gene data show CDR1 as SQVTM and CDR2 as ANQGSEA. Trimming removed 4 bases at V and 6 bases at J, with 16 bases between. This CDR3 has 14 residues. CDR3 protein: CSVVPSAVGNEQFF. The CDR3 DNA reads TGCAGCGTTGTACCTAGCGCGGTGGGCAATGAGCAGTTCTTC.

The chain uses TRBV10-3 and TRBJ1-2; D is unresolved. This CDR3 comprises 14 residues. CDR1 and CDR2 (germline): ENHRY, SYGVKD. Trimming took off 1 base at V and 5 bases at J, with 11 bases between the two ends. The CDR3 region is CAISEFNYPYGYTF. Written as DNA, the CDR3 is TGTGCCATCAGTGAGTTTAACTACCCTTATGGCTACACCTTC.

The V and J genes are TRBV5-1 and TRBJ2-7; 12 nucleotides match TRBD1. The length of the CDR3 is 16 residues. Losses at the gene ends were 5 bases for V and 3 bases for J; bases not matched to a gene: 9. The germline V gene has CDR1 SGHRS and CDR2 YFSETQ. The CDR3 protein is CASSTGTGGDFYEQYF. The CDR3 DNA follows: TGCGCCAGCAGTACCGGGACAGGGGGCGATTTCTACGAGCAGTACTTC.

The rearrangement links TRBV7-3 to TRBJ2-5, with D tentatively TRBD1 (5 bases). The CDR3 spans 16 residues. V lost 2 bases to trimming and J lost 3 bases, with 16 bases between them. Germline-derived CDR1 and CDR2 are SGHTA and FQGTGA. CDR3 nucleotide sequence: TGTGCCAGCAGCTTAGGGGTTTGGGGCCCGGAAGAGACCCAGTACTTC. The encoded protein is CASSLGVWGPEETQYF.

The CDR3 DNA reads TGTGCCAGCAGCTTTCGGACCCTAGGCTCCGAGCAGTACTTC. Translation: CASSFRTLGSEQYF. V usage is TRBV5-4 and J usage is TRBJ2-7; D uncertain. This CDR3 has 14 residues. Germline V gives CDR1 SGHNT, CDR2 YYREEE (reference sequence). Trimming removed 2 bases from V and 6 bases from J, with 15 bases in between.

This clone was observed a handful of times. The V call is TRBV30, the J call TRBJ2-7, with D maybe TRBD2 (7 bases). The CDR3 totals 14 residues. The V end was cut by 1 base, the J end by 2 bases, with 12 bases between. The germline gives CDR1 GTSNPN, CDR2 SVGIG (reference sequence). The CDR3 DNA follows: TGTGCCTGGAGTGGCGGGGGCGACGCCTACGAGCAGTACTTC. It translates to CAWSGGGDAYEQYF.

The J gene is TRBJ2-3, the V gene TRBV4-1, with D unclear. The CDR3 sequence is 14 residues long. The V and J ends lost 3 bases and 0 bases respectively, with 7 bases between them. CDR1 is MGHRA and CDR2 is YSYEKL in the germline V gene. For the CDR3, the DNA is TGCGCCAGCAGCCATGCGGCTAGCACAGATACGCAGTATTTT. It codes for CASSHAASTDTQYF.

The chain uses TRBV10-3 and TRBJ2-3, with TRBD2 as a possible D gene (6 bases). Trimming pared 0 bases from V and 0 bases from J, leaving 16 bases between. CDR1 ENHRY and CDR2 SYGVKD come from the germline V gene. This CDR3 has 18 residues. The CDR3 region is CAISESGLQRESTDTQYF. The CDR3 nucleotides are TGTGCCATCAGTGAGTCGGGACTCCAAAGGGAAAGCACAGATACGCAGTATTTT.

Concerning this clone: The same CDR3 also results from other DNA sequences found in this sample. This chain connects TRBV9 to TRBJ1-5; D gene uncertain. Germline CDR1 reads SGDLS; CDR2 reads YYNGEE. Trimming removed 2 bases at V and 4 bases at J, with 4 bases between. This CDR3 is 12 amino acids long. CDR3 sequence (DNA): TGTGCCAGCAGCGTGGGGAATCAGCCCCAGCATTTT. Amino acid sequence: CASSVGNQPQHF.

This clone was observed a handful of times. This chain links TRBV5-4 with TRBJ1-3; D is unresolved. Trimming cost V 0 bases and J 8 bases, with 12 bases left between them. The CDR3 runs 14 residues. Germline loops: CDR1 SGHNT, CDR2 YYREEE (reference sequence). Written as DNA, the CDR3 is TGTGCCAGCAGCTTGGAGGCTGGGAGCGACACCATATATTTT. Translation: CASSLEAGSDTIYF. Looking up the rest from reference TRBV5-4 and TRBJ1-3 gives the full variable domain: ETGVTQSPTHLIKTRGQQVTLRCSSQSGHNTVSWYQQALGQGPQFIFQYYREEENGRGNFPPRFSGLQFPNYSSELNVNALELDDSALYLCASSLEAGSDTIYFGEGSWLTVV.

Here the CDR3 DNA reads TGTGCCAGCAGCTTACTCGGCAGACTTAATGAAAAACTGTTTTTT. This encodes CASSLLGRLNEKLFF. The V gene is TRBV7-2, the J gene TRBJ1-4, with D hard to call. Germline CDR1 is SGHTA and CDR2 is FQGNSA. With 2 bases removed from V and 4 bases from J, the gap between germline ends came to 11 bases. There are 15 residues in the CDR3.

The chain recombines TRBV19 with TRBJ2-6; D remains unclear. Germline CDR1 is LNHDA and CDR2 is SQIVND (reference sequence). This CDR3 has 15 amino acids. V was pared by 3 bases and J by 4 bases, with 10 bases between. For the CDR3, the DNA is TGTGCCAGTAGTATTTGGGTTGCCGGGGCCAACGTCCTGACTTTC. This translates into CASSIWVAGANVLTF.